Shown below are 14 T cell receptor beta chains from a single sample sequenced in a study of blood T cell repertoires in COVID-19. Produced via immunoSEQ multiplex PCR; TCRdb's table is partial and in-frame only. The data contain 150,000 to 190,000 clones, under 90% of them seen just once; the ten biggest clones take up just over 0.55%. Source material: peripheral blood. Source of these receptors: a man in his sixties with acute or convalescent COVID-19.

The chain employs TRBV7-2 and TRBJ2-5; possibly TRBD2 for D (7 bases). Germline V gene data show CDR1 as SGHTA and CDR2 as FQGNSA. V dropped 4 bases and J dropped 5 bases, with 14 bases sitting between them. This CDR3 has 14 residues. CDR3 nucleotides: TGTGCCAGCAGCTCGGGGGGCCCATCTGAGACCCAGTACTTC. This encodes CASSSGGPSETQYF.

This sequence joins TRBV2 and TRBJ2-7, with 11 bases lining up with TRBD2. The CDR3 contains 13 residues. CDR1 SNHLY and CDR2 FYNNEI come from the germline V gene. After removal of 6 bases from V and 4 bases from J, the junction contained 2 bases not matched to a gene. In DNA, the CDR3 is TGTGCCAGCAGGACTAGCGGGGCGTACGAGCAGTACTTC. As protein: CASRTSGAYEQYF.

The chain uses TRBV10-3 and TRBJ2-2, with 9 bases fitting TRBD2. Trimming at V came to 5 bases and at J to 1 base, leaving 11 bases not matched to a gene. This CDR3 is 18 amino acids long. Looked up from germline, CDR1 is ENHRY and CDR2 is SYGVKD. The CDR3 is CAISQAVGLARNTGELFF. CDR3 nucleotide sequence: TGTGCCATCAGTCAAGCAGTCGGACTAGCGAGGAACACCGGGGAGCTGTTTTTT.

Comment on this clone: Its ends do not fully match the called genes, so a read error is possible. The CDR3 protein is CASSGTVNSPLHF. The CDR3 nucleotides are TGTGCCAGCAGCGGGACAGTGAATTCTCCCCTCCACTTT. The chain is built from TRBV9 and TRBJ1-6, with D perhaps TRBD1 (6 bases). The germline V gene encodes CDR1 SGDLS and CDR2 YYNGEE. The CDR3 is 13 amino acids.

The V call is TRBV5-4, the J call TRBJ2-2, with 7 nucleotides matching TRBD1. The germline V gene encodes CDR1 SGHNT and CDR2 YYREEE (reference sequence). The CDR3 loop spans 17 amino acids. The trim removed 4 bases at V and 2 bases at J, leaving 11 bases unmatched. The CDR3 region has the DNA TGTGCCAGCAGCCCGGATGGGACAGCTTTTAACACCGGGGAGCTGTTTTTT. This codes for CASSPDGTAFNTGELFF.

The chain has TRBV2 and TRBJ1-5; tentative D call: TRBD1 (5 bases). The germline V gene encodes CDR1 SNHLY and CDR2 FYNNEI. This CDR3 comprises 17 residues. V was shortened by 5 bases and J by 5 bases, with 22 bases between the two germline ends. The CDR3 DNA sequence: TGTGCCAGCAGTCCCCACTCGGGGGGGTCTTATCATCAGCCCCAGCATTTT. Translating it yields CASSPHSGGSYHQPQHF.

The chain links TRBV25-1 to TRBJ2-3; 7 positions match TRBD1. Germline V gives CDR1 MGHDK, CDR2 SYGVNS. Losses at the gene ends were 2 bases for V and 3 bases for J; bases not matched to a gene: 2. The CDR3 runs 14 residues. CDR3 DNA: TGTGCCAGCAGTGAAGCCAGGGGGACAGATACGCAGTATTTT. This sequence encodes CASSEARGTDTQYF.

The chain couples TRBV10-3 to TRBJ1-1, with a weak D call TRBD1 (6 bases). V was cut by 0 bases and J by 3 bases, with 8 bases left in between. CDR3 size: 14 residues. Looked up from germline, CDR1 is ENHRY and CDR2 is SYGVKD. The CDR3 sequence: CAISESAGDTEAFF. As DNA, the CDR3 is TGTGCCATCAGTGAGTCGGCAGGGGACACTGAAGCTTTCTTT.

A few counts support this clone. The CDR3 bases are TGTGCCAGCAGCCCCCGACTAGCGGGGGCTAGCTACGAGCAGTACTTC. Its translation: CASSPRLAGASYEQYF. The J gene is TRBJ2-7, the V gene TRBV7-2; TRBD2 aligns across 12 bases. Looked up from germline, CDR1 is SGHTA and CDR2 is FQGNSA. CDR3 length: 16 amino acids. The J segment lost 3 bases and the V segment lost 5 bases, leaving 8 bases of the junction unmatched.

This clone was seen only once. J is TRBJ1-1 and V is TRBV19, with TRBD1 identical over 10 bases. The V and J ends lost 4 bases and 5 bases, in that order; junction bases with no gene match: 1. The germline CDR1 and CDR2 sequences are LNHDA and SQIVND (reference sequence). The CDR3 length is 13 residues. The CDR3 region has the DNA TGTGCCAGTAGTAGGGGACAGGGGACTGAAGCTTTCTTT. Protein: CASSRGQGTEAFF. The complete variable domain, with remaining parts taken from reference TRBV19 and TRBJ1-1, reads DGGITQSPKYLFRKEGQNVTLSCEQNLNHDAMYWYRQDPGQGLRLIYYSQIVNDFQKGDIAEGYSVSREKKESFPLTVTSAQKNPTAFYLCASSRGQGTEAFFGQGTRLTVV.

This rearrangement joins TRBV29-1 to TRBJ1-2; D is perhaps TRBD1 (6 bases). CDR1 and CDR2 from the germline V gene are SQVTM and ANQGSEA. CDR3 length equals 13 residues. The germline V and J ends were trimmed by 5 bases and 2 bases, with 12 bases remaining between them. CDR3 loop: CSVYLGANYGYTF. The CDR3 coding sequence is TGCAGCGTTTACCTGGGGGCGAACTATGGCTACACCTTC. The entire variable domain, with the rest obtained from reference TRBV29-1 and TRBJ1-2, is as follows: SAVISQKPSRDICQRGTSLTIQCQVDSQVTMMFWYRQQPGQSLTLIATANQGSEATYESGFVIDKFPISRPNLTFSTLTVSNMSPEDSSIYLCSVYLGANYGYTFGSGTRLTVV.

The genes are TRBV27 and TRBJ2-3, with 10 positions matching TRBD1. The germline V gene has CDR1 MNHEY and CDR2 SMNVEV (reference sequence). V was clipped by 5 bases and J by 5 bases; unmatched bases: 19. CDR3 length: 19 amino acids. CDR3 in DNA: TGTGCCAGCAGTCGCGGCCTTCGTCCGCCGGGACAGGGGAAAGATACGCAGTATTTT. Translating gives CASSRGLRPPGQGKDTQYF.

The chain joins TRBV6-2 or TRBV6-3 to TRBJ2-5; D gene uncertain. V lost 2 bases, J lost 4 bases, and 8 bases lay in between. This CDR3 spans 13 amino acids. Germline V gene data show CDR1 as MNHEY and CDR2 as SVGEGT. The CDR3 loop is CASSYRTGETQYF. The CDR3 nucleotides are TGTGCCAGCAGTTACCGAACGGGAGAGACCCAGTACTTC.

V is TRBV9 and J is TRBJ1-6, with D unclear. V was cut by 1 base and J by 7 bases, with 9 bases left in between. Germline V gene lookup returns CDR1 SGDLS and CDR2 YYNGEE. This CDR3 spans 14 amino acids. This chain's CDR3 is CASSVLTDNSPLHF. In DNA, the CDR3 is TGTGCCAGCAGCGTACTAACAGACAATTCACCCCTCCACTTT.